The present TCR beta chain was sequenced within a study of T cell responses to AZD1222 COVID-19 vaccine. Study-wide background: It was second doses at about 4 or about 12 weeks that were pooled.

Germline V gene data show CDR1 as LGHDT and CDR2 as YNNKEL (reference sequence). This CDR3 contains 17 residues. The ends lost 0 bases at V and 3 bases at J; junction bases unmatched: 2. Remarks on this clone: Its antigen is unidentified.

Produced via immunoSEQ multiplex PCR; TCRdb's table is partial and in-frame only. The sample consists of about 120,000 clones, roughly 86% of them appearing once. Whole-study findings and limits: Among those given AZD1222, only five or six were seropositive at baseline. Repertoires were sampled only after the peak T cell response. Clonal diversity may have been underestimated, and the donors were mostly white British, with more females than males.

The sequenced sample was peripheral blood, obtained on day 0 of AZD1222 vaccination. The clonotype originates from an adult in good health. This chain connects TRBV3-1 (or the pseudogene TRBV3-2) to TRBJ2-2; 12 bases agree with TRBD2. CDR3 sequence reads: CASSQERLAGDTGELFF. In DNA form, the CDR3 reads TGTGCCAGCAGCCAAGAGAGACTAGCGGGGGACACCGGGGAGCTGTTTTTT.